This T cell receptor beta chain stems from a study of T cell responses to AZD1222 COVID-19 vaccine. A remark on this clone: No antigen is known for it.

The protocol was immunoSEQ multiplex PCR, while the TCRdb copy is restricted to in-frame clones and leaves out a portion. The table includes about 140,000 clones, approximately 92% detected once. General study results and limits: Donors skewed white British and female; clonal diversity was possibly underestimated.

CDR3 length equals 14 residues. Germline V gene sequence: CDR1 MDHEN, CDR2 SYDVKM. The ends were cut back, 2 bases at V and 7 bases at J, with 14 bases in the middle. This chain links TRBV28 with TRBJ1-1; D unclear. The sample was peripheral blood, taken 28 days after the second AZD1222 dose. The source of this sequence is an adult who received the AZD1222 COVID-19 vaccine. CDR3 nucleotides: TGTGCCAGCAGTTTACTGCCTACCGGTGTTGAAGCTTTCTTT. Its translation: CASSLLPTGVEAFF.